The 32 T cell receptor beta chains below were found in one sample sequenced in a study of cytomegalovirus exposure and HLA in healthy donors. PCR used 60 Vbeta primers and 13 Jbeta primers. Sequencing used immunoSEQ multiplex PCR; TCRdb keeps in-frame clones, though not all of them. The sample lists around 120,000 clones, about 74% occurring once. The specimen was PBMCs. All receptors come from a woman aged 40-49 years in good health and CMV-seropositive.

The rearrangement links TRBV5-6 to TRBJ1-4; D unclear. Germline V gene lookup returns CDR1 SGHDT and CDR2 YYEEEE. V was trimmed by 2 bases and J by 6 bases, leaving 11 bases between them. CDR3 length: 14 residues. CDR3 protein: CASSFGTAHEKLFF. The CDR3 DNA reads TGTGCCAGCAGCTTTGGCACAGCCCATGAAAAACTGTTTTTT.

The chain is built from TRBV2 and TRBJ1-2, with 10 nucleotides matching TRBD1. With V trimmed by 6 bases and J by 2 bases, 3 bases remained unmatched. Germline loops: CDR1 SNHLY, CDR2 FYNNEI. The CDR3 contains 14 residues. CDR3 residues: CASSRTGGNYGYTF. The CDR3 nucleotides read TGTGCCAGCAGCCGGACAGGGGGGAACTATGGCTACACCTTC.

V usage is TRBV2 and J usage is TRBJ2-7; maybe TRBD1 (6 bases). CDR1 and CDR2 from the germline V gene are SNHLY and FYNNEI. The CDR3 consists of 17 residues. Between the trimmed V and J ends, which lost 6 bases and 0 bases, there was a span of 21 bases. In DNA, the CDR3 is TGTGCCAGCAGGACCGGGACATCGACTATTAGCTCCTACGAGCAGTACTTC. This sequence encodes CASRTGTSTISSYEQYF.

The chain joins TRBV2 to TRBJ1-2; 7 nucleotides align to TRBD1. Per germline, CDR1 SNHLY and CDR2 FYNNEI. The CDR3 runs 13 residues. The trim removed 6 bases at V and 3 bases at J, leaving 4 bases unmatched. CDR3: CASRGDRDYGYTF. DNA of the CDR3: TGTGCCAGCAGAGGAGACAGGGACTATGGCTACACCTTC.

The CDR3 DNA sequence: TGTGCCAGTAGTGGGACTAGCGGGAGCGTAGGCGAGCAGTACTTC. Its translation: CASSGTSGSVGEQYF. The V and J genes are TRBV19 and TRBJ2-7; 14 bases fit TRBD2. The germline V gene encodes CDR1 LNHDA and CDR2 SQIVND (reference sequence). The CDR3 covers 15 residues. V dropped 5 bases and J dropped 6; count of bases not matched to a gene: 6.

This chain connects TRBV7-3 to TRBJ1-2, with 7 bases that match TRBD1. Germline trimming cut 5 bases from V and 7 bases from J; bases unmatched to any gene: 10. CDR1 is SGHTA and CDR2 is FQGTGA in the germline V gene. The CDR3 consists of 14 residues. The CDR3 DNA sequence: TGTGCCAGCAGCCCCGGGGACAGCCCAAGTGGCTACACCTTC. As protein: CASSPGDSPSGYTF.

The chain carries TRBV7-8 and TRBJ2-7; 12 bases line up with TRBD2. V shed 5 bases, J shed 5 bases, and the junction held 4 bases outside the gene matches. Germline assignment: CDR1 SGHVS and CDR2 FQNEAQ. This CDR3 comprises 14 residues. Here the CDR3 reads CASSPTSGRNEQYF. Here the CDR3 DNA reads TGTGCCAGCAGCCCTACTAGCGGGAGGAACGAGCAGTACTTC.

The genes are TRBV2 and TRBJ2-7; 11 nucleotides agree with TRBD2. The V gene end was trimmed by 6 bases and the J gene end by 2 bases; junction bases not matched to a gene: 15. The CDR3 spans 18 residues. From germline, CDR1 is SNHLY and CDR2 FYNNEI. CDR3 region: CASRTPISGTSGTYEQYF. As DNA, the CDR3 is TGTGCCAGCAGAACTCCAATCTCCGGGACTAGCGGCACCTACGAGCAGTACTTC.

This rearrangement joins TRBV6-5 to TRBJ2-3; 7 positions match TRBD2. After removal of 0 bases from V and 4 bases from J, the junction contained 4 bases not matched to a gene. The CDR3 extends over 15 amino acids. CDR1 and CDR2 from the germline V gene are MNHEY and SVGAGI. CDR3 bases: TGTGCCAGCAGTTACTCCAGCGGGAACGCAGATACGCAGTATTTT. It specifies CASSYSSGNADTQYF.

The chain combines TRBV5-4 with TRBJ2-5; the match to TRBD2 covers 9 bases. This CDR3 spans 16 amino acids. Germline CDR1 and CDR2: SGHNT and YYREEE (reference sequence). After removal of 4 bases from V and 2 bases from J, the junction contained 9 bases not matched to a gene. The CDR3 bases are TGTGCCAGCAGCCCTGAGAGACTAGCGGCTCAAGAGACCCAGTACTTC. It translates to CASSPERLAAQETQYF.

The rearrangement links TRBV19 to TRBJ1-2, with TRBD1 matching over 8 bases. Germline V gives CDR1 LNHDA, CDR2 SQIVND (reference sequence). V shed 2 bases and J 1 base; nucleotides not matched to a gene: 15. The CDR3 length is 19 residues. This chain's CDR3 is CASSILSSVQGDLNYGYTF. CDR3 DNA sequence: TGTGCCAGTAGTATACTATCGAGTGTACAGGGGGATCTTAACTATGGCTACACCTTC.

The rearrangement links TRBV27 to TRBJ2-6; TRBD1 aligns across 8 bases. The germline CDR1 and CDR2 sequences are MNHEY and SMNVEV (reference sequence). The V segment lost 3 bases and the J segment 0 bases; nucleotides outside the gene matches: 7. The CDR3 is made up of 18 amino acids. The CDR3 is CASSLRSQGASGANVLTF. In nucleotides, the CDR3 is TGTGCCAGCAGTTTGCGTTCGCAGGGGGCCTCTGGGGCCAACGTCCTGACTTTC. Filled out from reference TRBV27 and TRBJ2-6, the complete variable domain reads EAQVTQNPRYLITVTGKKLTVTCSQNMNHEYMSWYRQDPGLGLRQIYYSMNVEVTDKGDVPEGYKVSRKEKRNFPLILESPSPNQTSLYFCASSLRSQGASGANVLTFGAGSRLTVL.

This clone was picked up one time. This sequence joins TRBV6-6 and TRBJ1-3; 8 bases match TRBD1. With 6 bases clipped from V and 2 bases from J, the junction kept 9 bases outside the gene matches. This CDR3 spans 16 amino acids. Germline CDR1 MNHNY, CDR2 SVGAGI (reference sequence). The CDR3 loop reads CASRTNRQGPGNTIYF. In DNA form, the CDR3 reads TGTGCCAGCAGGACCAACAGACAGGGGCCTGGAAACACCATATATTTT.

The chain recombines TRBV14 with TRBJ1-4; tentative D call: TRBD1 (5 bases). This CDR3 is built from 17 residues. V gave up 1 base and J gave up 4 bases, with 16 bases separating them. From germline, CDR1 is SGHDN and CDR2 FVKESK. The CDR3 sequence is CASSQGSPGRGNEKLFF. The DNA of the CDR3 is TGTGCCAGCAGCCAAGGGAGCCCCGGAAGGGGTAATGAAAAACTGTTTTTT.

The CDR3 DNA reads TGTGCCAGCAGGGGGGGGACTTCGAACACCGGGGAGCTGTTTTTT. Protein product: CASRGGTSNTGELFF. V gene TRBV6-5 combines with J gene TRBJ2-2; TRBD2 matches at 7 bases. Germline V gene sequence: CDR1 MNHEY, CDR2 SVGAGI. The length of the CDR3 is 15 residues. Trimming removed 6 bases from V and 0 bases from J; junction bases left unmatched: 4.

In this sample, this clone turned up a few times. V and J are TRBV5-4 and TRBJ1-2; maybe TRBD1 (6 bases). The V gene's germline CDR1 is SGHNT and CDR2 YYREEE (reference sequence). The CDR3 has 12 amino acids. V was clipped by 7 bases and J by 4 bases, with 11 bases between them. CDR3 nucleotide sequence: TGTGCCAGCGGAACAGGGACCTATGGCTACACCTTC. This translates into CASGTGTYGYTF.

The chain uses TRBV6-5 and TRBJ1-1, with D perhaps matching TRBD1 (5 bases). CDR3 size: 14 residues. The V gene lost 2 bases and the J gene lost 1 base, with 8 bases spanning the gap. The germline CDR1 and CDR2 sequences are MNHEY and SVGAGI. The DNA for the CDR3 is TGTGCCAGCAGTTACAGGGGCACGAACACTGAAGCTTTCTTT. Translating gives CASSYRGTNTEAFF.

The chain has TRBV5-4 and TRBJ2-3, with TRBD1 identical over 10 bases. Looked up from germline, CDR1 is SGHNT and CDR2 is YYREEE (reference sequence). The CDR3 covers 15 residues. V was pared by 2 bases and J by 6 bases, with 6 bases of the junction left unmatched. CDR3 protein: CASSLRTGGPDTQYF. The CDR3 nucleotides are TGTGCCAGCAGCTTACGGACAGGGGGTCCGGATACGCAGTATTTT.

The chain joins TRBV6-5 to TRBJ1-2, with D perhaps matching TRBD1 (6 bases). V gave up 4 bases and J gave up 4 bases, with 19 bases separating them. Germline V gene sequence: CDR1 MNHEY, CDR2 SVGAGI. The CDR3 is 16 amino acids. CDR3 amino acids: CASSFGVRTDPYGYTF. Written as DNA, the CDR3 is TGTGCCAGCAGTTTTGGGGTTCGGACAGACCCCTATGGCTACACCTTC.

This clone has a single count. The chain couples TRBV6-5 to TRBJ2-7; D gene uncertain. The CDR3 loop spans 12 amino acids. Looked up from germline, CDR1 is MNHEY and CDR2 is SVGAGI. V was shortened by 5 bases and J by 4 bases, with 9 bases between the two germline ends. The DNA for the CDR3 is TGTGCCAGCAGTCCCCTAGGTTACGAGCAGTACTTC. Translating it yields CASSPLGYEQYF.

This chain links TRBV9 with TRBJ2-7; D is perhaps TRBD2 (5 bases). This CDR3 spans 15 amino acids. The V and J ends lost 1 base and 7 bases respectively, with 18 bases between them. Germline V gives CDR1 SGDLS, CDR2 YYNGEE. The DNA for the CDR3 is TGTGCCAGCAGCGTATCCCCCGACTCTTCGGGGGAGCAGTACTTC. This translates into CASSVSPDSSGEQYF.

In DNA form, the CDR3 reads TGTGCCAGTAGCAAACAGGGGGATCAGCCCCAGCATTTT. The encoded protein is CASSKQGDQPQHF. This rearrangement joins TRBV19 to TRBJ1-5; 8 bases match TRBD1. Per germline, CDR1 LNHDA and CDR2 SQIVND (reference sequence). This CDR3 is built from 13 residues. The trim removed 6 bases at V and 5 bases at J, leaving 3 bases unmatched.

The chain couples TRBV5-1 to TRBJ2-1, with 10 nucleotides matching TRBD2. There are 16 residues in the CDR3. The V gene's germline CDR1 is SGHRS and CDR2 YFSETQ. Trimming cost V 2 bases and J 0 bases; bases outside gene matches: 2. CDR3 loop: CASSLTSGVSYNEQFF. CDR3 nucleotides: TGCGCCAGCAGCTTAACTAGCGGGGTCTCCTACAATGAGCAGTTCTTC. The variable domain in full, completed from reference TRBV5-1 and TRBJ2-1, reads KAGVTQTPRYLIKTRGQQVTLSCSPISGHRSVSWYQQTPGQGLQFLFEYFSETQRNKGNFPGRFSGRQFSNSRSEMNVSTLELGDSALYLCASSLTSGVSYNEQFFGPGTRLTVL.

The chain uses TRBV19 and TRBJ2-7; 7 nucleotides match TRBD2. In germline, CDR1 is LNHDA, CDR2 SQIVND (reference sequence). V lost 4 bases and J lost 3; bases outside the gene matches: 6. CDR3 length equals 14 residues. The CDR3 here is CASSNGGGLYEQYF. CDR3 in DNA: TGTGCCAGTAGTAATGGCGGGGGTCTCTACGAGCAGTACTTC.

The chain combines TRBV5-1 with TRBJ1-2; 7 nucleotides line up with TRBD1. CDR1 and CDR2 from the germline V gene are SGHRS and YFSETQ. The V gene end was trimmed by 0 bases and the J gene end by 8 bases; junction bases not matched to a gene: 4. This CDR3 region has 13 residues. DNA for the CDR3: TGCGCCAGCAGCTTGGAGGGGGCCGGGGGCTACACCTTC. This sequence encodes CASSLEGAGGYTF.

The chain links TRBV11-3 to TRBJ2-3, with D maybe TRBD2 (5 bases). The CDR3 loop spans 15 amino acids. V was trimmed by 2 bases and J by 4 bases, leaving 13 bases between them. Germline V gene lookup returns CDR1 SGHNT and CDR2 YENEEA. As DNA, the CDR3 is TGTGCCAGCAGCTTATCCGGCCGAGGGCCAGATACGCAGTATTTT. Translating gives CASSLSGRGPDTQYF.

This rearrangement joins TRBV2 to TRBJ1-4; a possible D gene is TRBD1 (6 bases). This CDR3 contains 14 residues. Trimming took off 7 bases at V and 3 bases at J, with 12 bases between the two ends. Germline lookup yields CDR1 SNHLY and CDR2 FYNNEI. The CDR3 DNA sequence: TGTGCCAGCAATCTTGGACAGCCTAATGAAAAACTGTTTTTT. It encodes CASNLGQPNEKLFF.

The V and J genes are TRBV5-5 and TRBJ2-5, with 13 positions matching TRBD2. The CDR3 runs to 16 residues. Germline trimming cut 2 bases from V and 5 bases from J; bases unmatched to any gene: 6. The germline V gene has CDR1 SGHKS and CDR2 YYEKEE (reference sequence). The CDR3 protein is CASSLTSGGAGETQYF. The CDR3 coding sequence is TGTGCCAGCAGCTTAACTAGCGGGGGGGCCGGTGAGACCCAGTACTTC. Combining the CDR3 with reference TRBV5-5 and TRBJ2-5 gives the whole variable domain DAGVTQSPTHLIKTRGQQVTLRCSPISGHKSVSWYQQVLGQGPQFIFQYYEKEERGRGNFPDRFSARQFPNYSSELNVNALLLGDSALYLCASSLTSGGAGETQYFGPGTRLLVL.

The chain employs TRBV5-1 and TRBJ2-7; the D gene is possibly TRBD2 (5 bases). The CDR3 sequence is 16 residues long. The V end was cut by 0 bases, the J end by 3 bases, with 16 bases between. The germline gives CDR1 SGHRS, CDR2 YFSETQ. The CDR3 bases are TGCGCCAGCAGCTTGGAGTTTCGGGGTCTTTTCTACGAGCAGTACTTC. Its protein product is CASSLEFRGLFYEQYF.

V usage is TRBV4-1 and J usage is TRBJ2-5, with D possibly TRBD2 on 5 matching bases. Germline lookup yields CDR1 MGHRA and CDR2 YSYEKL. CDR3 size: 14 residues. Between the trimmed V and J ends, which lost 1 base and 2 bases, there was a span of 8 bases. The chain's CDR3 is CASSQVSGQETQYF. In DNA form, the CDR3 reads TGCGCCAGCAGCCAAGTAAGCGGTCAAGAGACCCAGTACTTC.

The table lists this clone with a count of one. CDR3 sequence: CASSLEMGGGGVSYEQYF. The CDR3 nucleotides read TGTGCCAGCAGCTTGGAAATGGGGGGAGGTGGGGTTTCCTACGAGCAGTACTTC. The genes are TRBV5-4 and TRBJ2-5, with D possibly TRBD2 on 6 matching bases. The better agreement between TRBJ2-7 and the DNA end casts doubt on the J call. The CDR3 loop spans 18 amino acids. CDR1 and CDR2 from the germline V gene are SGHNT and YYREEE (reference sequence).

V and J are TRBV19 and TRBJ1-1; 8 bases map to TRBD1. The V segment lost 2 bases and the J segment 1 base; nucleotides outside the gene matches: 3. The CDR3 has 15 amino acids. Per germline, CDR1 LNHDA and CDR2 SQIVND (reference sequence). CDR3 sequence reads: CASSIRQGTNTEAFF. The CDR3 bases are TGTGCCAGTAGTATAAGACAGGGGACGAACACTGAAGCTTTCTTT.